This TCR beta chain was retrieved from a study of blood T cell repertoires in COVID-19. Deletions cut 6 bases from V and 0 bases from J, with 6 bases between. Germline CDR1 reads MNHEY; CDR2 reads SVGAGI. The CDR3 covers 13 residues. Two negative PCRs, clearance, or symptom resolution were required of recovered Cohort 3 donors. Profiling relied on immunoSEQ multiplex PCR, and the TCRdb table lists in-frame clones only, not all of them. The sample lists around 480,000 clones, 87% seen once, with roughly 0.7% in the top ten. The chain links TRBV6-5 to TRBJ1-3; D is undetermined. Material for sequencing was PBMCs or T cells enriched from blood (not recorded which). The TCR sequence derives from a woman between 18 and 29 years old who had recovered from COVID-19. CDR3 in amino acids: CASRTYSGNTIYF. CDR3 in DNA: TGTGCCAGCAGGACATACTCTGGAAACACCATATATTTT.